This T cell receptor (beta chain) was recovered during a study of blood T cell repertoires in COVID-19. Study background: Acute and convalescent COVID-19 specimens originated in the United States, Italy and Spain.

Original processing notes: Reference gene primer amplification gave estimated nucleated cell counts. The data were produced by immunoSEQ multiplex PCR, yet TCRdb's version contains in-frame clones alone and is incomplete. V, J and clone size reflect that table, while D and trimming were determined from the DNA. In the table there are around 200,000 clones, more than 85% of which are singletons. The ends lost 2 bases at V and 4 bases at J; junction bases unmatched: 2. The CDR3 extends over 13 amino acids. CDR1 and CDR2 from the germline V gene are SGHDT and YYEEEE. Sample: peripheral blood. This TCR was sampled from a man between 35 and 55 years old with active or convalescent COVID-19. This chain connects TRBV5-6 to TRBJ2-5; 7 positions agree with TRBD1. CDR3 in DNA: TGTGCCAGCAGCTTTCCAGGGGGAGAGACCCAGTACTTC. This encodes CASSFPGGETQYF.